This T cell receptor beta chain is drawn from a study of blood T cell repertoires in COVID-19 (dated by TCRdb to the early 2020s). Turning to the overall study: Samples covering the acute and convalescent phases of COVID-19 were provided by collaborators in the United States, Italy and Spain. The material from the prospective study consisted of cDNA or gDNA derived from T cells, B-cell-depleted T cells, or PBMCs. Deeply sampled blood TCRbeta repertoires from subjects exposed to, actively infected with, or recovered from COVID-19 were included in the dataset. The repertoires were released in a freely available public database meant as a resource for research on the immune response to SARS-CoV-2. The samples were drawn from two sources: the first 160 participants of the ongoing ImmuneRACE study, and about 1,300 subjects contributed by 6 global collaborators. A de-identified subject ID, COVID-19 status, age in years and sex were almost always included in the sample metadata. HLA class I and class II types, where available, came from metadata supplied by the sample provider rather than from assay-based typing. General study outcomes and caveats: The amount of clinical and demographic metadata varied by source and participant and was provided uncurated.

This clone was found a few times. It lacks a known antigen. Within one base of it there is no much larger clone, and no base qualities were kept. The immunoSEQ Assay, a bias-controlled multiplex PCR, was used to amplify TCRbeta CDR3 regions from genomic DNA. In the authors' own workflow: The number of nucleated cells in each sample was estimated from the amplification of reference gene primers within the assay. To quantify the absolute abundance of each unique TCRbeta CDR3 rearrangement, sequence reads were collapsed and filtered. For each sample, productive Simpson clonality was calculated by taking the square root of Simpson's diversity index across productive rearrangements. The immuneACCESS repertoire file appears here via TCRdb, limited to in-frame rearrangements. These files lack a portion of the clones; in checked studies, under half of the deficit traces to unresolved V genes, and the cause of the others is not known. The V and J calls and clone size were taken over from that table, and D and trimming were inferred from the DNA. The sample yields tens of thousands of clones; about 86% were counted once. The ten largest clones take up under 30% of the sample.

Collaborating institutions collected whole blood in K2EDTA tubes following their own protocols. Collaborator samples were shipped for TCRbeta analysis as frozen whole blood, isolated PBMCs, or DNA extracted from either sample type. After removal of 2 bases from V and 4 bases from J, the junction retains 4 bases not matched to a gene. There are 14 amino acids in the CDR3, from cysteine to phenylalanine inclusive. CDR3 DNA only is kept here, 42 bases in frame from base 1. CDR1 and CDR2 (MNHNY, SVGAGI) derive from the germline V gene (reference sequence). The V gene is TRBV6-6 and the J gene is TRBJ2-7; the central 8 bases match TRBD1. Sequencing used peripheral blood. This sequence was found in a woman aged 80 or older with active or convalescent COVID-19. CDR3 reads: CASSYRTGLYEQYF. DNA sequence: TGTGCCAGCAGTTACCGGACAGGGTTATACGAGCAGTACTTC.